This T cell receptor beta chain appears in the sequencing data of a study of blood T cell repertoires in COVID-19. On the study more broadly: The study drew acute and convalescent COVID-19 samples from the United States, Italy and Spain.

Produced via immunoSEQ multiplex PCR; TCRdb's table is partial and in-frame only. The sample carries some 300,000 clones, approximately 90% recorded once. The CDR3 length is 18 residues. The germline V gene has CDR1 SEHNR and CDR2 FQNEAQ (reference sequence). The V end lost 5 bases, the J end lost 3 bases, and 25 bases lay between the germline ends. This chain uses TRBV7-9 with TRBJ1-1; TRBD1 might be the D (5 bases). The sequence was obtained from a woman younger than 45 who had recovered from COVID-19. The sample taken for sequencing was peripheral blood. The CDR3 DNA reads as TGTGCCAGCAGCACAAGCCCTAACAGGACCAGGGAGGACACTGAAGCTTTCTTT. Its translation is CASSTSPNRTREDTEAFF.